Given below is one T cell receptor beta chain in context. Method: immunoSEQ multiplex PCR; TCRdb's copy keeps in-frame clones and lacks some. This sample has 30,000 to 35,000 clones, with 85% to 90% found just once. The data stem from a study of T cell changes during pregnancy in multiple sclerosis. The V gene's germline CDR1 is SGDLS and CDR2 YYNGEE. Trimming cost V 7 bases and J 1 base, with 8 bases left between them. This CDR3 comprises 12 residues. The sample here was CD8+ T cells from peripheral blood mononuclear cells, taken after pregnancy. This TCR was sampled from a female donor with multiple sclerosis, enrolled in a pregnancy study. The chain is built from TRBV9 and TRBJ1-2, with a possible D match to TRBD1 (6 bases). For the CDR3, the DNA is TGTGCCAGCGTGGACAGTAACTATGGCTACACCTTC. As protein: CASVDSNYGYTF. The full variable domain, completed using reference TRBV9 and TRBJ1-2, is DSGVTQTPKHLITATGQRVTLRCSPRSGDLSVYWYQQSLDQGLQFLIQYYNGEERAKGNILERFSAQQFPDLHSELNLSSLELGDSALYFCASVDSNYGYTFGSGTRLTVV.